This T cell receptor (beta chain) was identified in a study of response to subunit inactivated influenza vaccine (dated by TCRdb to the late 2010s). Background for the entire study: Deep quantitative T cell receptor repertoire profiling was used in the study to track responses to a trivalent subunit inactivated influenza vaccine.

The time point label for this specimen denotes: 45 days after influenza vaccine administration. The receptor library was made with RT-PCR. The data were produced on an Illumina HiSeq 2500. Starting from the raw public reads, TCRdb applied fastp trimming at Q25, assembled clones with MiXCR and retained in-frame beta chains. Every distinct CDR3 protein forms one entry, paired with its most common genes and DNA. The sample table holds hundreds of thousands of distinct CDR3 sequences, of which about an eighth were seen once. Of the sample, around 13% is held by the ten largest clones. Worth noting for this clonotype: The antigen it recognizes is unknown. Per-base quality was not reported, and no clone a single base away is much larger than it.

CDR1 SGHRS and CDR2 YFSETQ are derived from the germline V gene. Cut back by 6 bases and 4 bases, the V and J ends lie 13 bases apart. From the cysteine through the phenylalanine, the CDR3 covers 13 amino acids. Here the CDR3 DNA is all that survives: 39 bases in frame from base 1. General findings and caveats noted by the study authors: It was suggested by the authors that each seasonal influenza vaccination may recruit only a limited number of new T cells.

This TCR was sampled from a man aged 50-60 years who received an inactivated influenza vaccine. Donor details come from another sample of the same person, matched by shared clones. Sequenced material: PBMCs from blood, taken roughly 45 days after vaccination. Recombination joined TRBV5-1 with TRBJ2-5; the D region possibly corresponds to TRBD1 (6 bases align). CDR3 region: CASKIGQTETQYF. The nucleotides read TGCGCCAGCAAGATCGGACAGACAGAGACCCAGTACTTC.